These T cell receptor beta chains were read from a single sample in a study of human T cells and chemical hapten exposure. TCRdb analysed the RACE reads with MiXCR anew, one entry per CDR3 protein. The sample holds more than 85,000 distinct CDR3 sequences, roughly a tenth seen once. The sequencing used whole blood, collected in connection with sensitization to the hapten diphenylcyclopropenone (DPC). Receptor source: a woman in her forties with alopecia areata. Some clones in this sample may be carry-over from other donors' samples. The CDR3 runs from the conserved cysteine through the conserved F or W.

cdr3_length,v_call,j_call,cdr3_aa
14,TRBV21-1,TRBJ2-7,CASSKRPGPGEQYF
17,TRBV5-6,TRBJ2-1,CASSSPPVNAFYNEQFF
17,TRBV7-2,TRBJ2-1,CASSLKPWTSGYNEQFF
16,TRBV20-1,TRBJ1-2,CSARGIQDRVSDGYTF
12,TRBV5-1,TRBJ1-1,CASSLGHTEAFF
15,TRBV7-2,TRBJ1-6,CASSLLSSPNSPLHF
15,TRBV3-1,TRBJ1-1,CASSPFGDLYTEAFF
15,TRBV12-3/TRBV12-4,TRBJ1-1,CASHTRGGVETEAFF
16,TRBV4-1,TRBJ2-7,CASSQEENRLKDEQYF
15,TRBV21-1,TRBJ2-7,CASSLQFRGSYEQYF
12,TRBV12-3/TRBV12-4,TRBJ1-5,CASSWGAQPQHF
14,TRBV12-3/TRBV12-4,TRBJ2-2,CASSLEFRTGELFF
15,TRBV2,TRBJ1-1,CASSEFQVGNTEAFF
15,TRBV5-1,TRBJ2-7,CASSFTGQVSYEQYF
15,TRBV7-9,TRBJ1-6,CASSLGGGRNSPLHF
14,TRBV5-5,TRBJ2-3,CASRRTGGVDTQYF
14,TRBV6-2/TRBV6-3,TRBJ1-1,CASCHRDRNTEAFF
14,TRBV25-1,TRBJ1-4,CASSSGQGVEKLFF
17,TRBV4-2,TRBJ2-3,CASSQVSGTSGTDTQYF
14,TRBV6-1,TRBJ2-2,CASSEIGNTGELFF
13,TRBV12-3/TRBV12-4,TRBJ1-1,CASSPRISTEAFF
15,TRBV14,TRBJ2-2,CASSQVYGNTGELFF
15,TRBV11-2,TRBJ2-1,CASSREAESYNEQFF
13,TRBV27,TRBJ2-7,CASRAGGPYEQYF
14,TRBV7-9,TRBJ1-1,CASSYELGNTEAFF
18,TRBV28,TRBJ2-1,CASSSAQTSGGPFNEQFF
17,TRBV9,TRBJ1-1,CASSVGVLTGAGTEAFF
14,TRBV7-2,TRBJ1-1,CASSFTGWATEAFF